These 20 T cell receptor beta chains share one sample of origin, sequenced in a study of blood T cell repertoires in COVID-19. Assay used: immunoSEQ multiplex PCR; TCRdb lists only in-frame clones, some missing. The data contain 150,000 to 200,000 clones, nearly 85% of them singletons. Sequenced sample: peripheral blood. The receptors here all came from a woman aged 25 to 39 with acute or convalescent COVID-19.

The chain couples TRBV27 to TRBJ2-3; 10 bases line up with TRBD2. The CDR3 loop spans 17 amino acids. The V segment lost 5 bases and the J segment 0 bases; nucleotides outside the gene matches: 8. The germline V gene encodes CDR1 MNHEY and CDR2 SMNVEV (reference sequence). This CDR3 is CASSPRSGGISTDTQYF. As DNA, the CDR3 is TGTGCCAGCAGTCCCCGTAGCGGGGGGATTAGCACAGATACGCAGTATTTT.

The chain employs TRBV2 and TRBJ2-5; 10 nucleotides align to TRBD2. The V gene end was trimmed by 8 bases and the J gene end by 4 bases; junction bases not matched to a gene: 10. The CDR3 length is 15 residues. The germline V gene encodes CDR1 SNHLY and CDR2 FYNNEI. The CDR3 here is CASPLAGLGIETQYF. CDR3 DNA sequence: TGTGCCAGCCCACTAGCGGGGCTGGGGATAGAGACCCAGTACTTC.

The chain combines TRBV9 with TRBJ1-4; 10 nucleotides match TRBD1. This CDR3 is built from 15 residues. With 1 base clipped from V and 6 bases from J, the junction kept 3 bases outside the gene matches. Germline V lookup: CDR1 SGDLS, CDR2 YYNGEE. DNA for the CDR3: TGTGCCAGCAGCGTAAAAGGGACAGGGGATGAAAAACTGTTTTTT. This translates into CASSVKGTGDEKLFF. The variable domain in full, with the rest retrieved from reference TRBV9 and TRBJ1-4, is DSGVTQTPKHLITATGQRVTLRCSPRSGDLSVYWYQQSLDQGLQFLIQYYNGEERAKGNILERFSAQQFPDLHSELNLSSLELGDSALYFCASSVKGTGDEKLFFGSGTQLSVL.

This clone was counted a single time. The chain combines TRBV9 with TRBJ1-3; a possible D gene is TRBD1 (5 bases). Trimming shortened V by 3 bases and J by 1 base, and 11 bases separated the two germline ends. Germline CDR1 SGDLS, CDR2 YYNGEE. The CDR3 runs to 15 residues. This CDR3 is CASSAGGLSGNTIYF. CDR3 nucleotides: TGTGCCAGCAGCGCTGGGGGGTTGTCTGGAAACACCATATATTTT.

The V and J genes are TRBV28 and TRBJ1-5; D is unclear. From germline, CDR1 is MDHEN and CDR2 SYDVKM. There are 14 residues in the CDR3. Trimming removed 6 bases at V and 4 bases at J, with 13 bases between. The CDR3 sequence: CASRLRLENQPQHF. The CDR3 coding sequence is TGTGCCAGCAGATTGCGACTGGAAAATCAGCCCCAGCATTTT. Variable domain in full (rest from reference TRBV28 and TRBJ1-5): DVKVTQSSRYLVKRTGEKVFLECVQDMDHENMFWYRQDPGLGLRLIYFSYDVKMKEKGDIPEGYSVSREKKERFSLILESASTNQTSMYLCASRLRLENQPQHFGDGTRLSIL.

The V call is TRBV12-2, the J call TRBJ2-1; TRBD2, the D gene given by the table, was not confirmed from the DNA. TRBV12-2 represents a pseudogene. This CDR3 is 19 amino acids long. The CDR3 protein is CASRLADPTTSGDYNEQFF. The CDR3, as DNA: TGTGCAAGTCGCTTAGCGGATCCGACTACTAGCGGGGACTACAATGAGCAGTTCTTC.

The rearrangement joins TRBV5-1 to TRBJ1-6; no reliable D call. Trimming shortened V by 1 base and J by 6 bases, and 11 bases separated the two germline ends. The CDR3 runs 15 residues. Germline CDR1 reads SGHRS; CDR2 reads YFSETQ. CDR3 loop: CASSLYASTNSPLHF. Here the CDR3 DNA reads TGCGCCAGCAGCTTGTATGCCAGTACTAATTCACCCCTCCACTTT.

The genes are TRBV4-2 and TRBJ1-2; D gene uncertain. V was pared by 2 bases and J by 4 bases, with 17 bases between. Germline V gene sequence: CDR1 LGHNA, CDR2 YNFKEQ. The CDR3 has 16 amino acids. The CDR3 coding sequence is TGTGCCAGCAGCCAATCCATCCGAGGCCTAACCTATGGCTACACCTTC. Translating gives CASSQSIRGLTYGYTF.

The chain employs TRBV5-1 and TRBJ2-7; D not certain. The germline V gene encodes CDR1 SGHRS and CDR2 YFSETQ. This CDR3 has 14 amino acids. Between the trimmed V and J ends, which lost 0 bases and 2 bases, there was a span of 9 bases. The CDR3 loop reads CASSLELGPYEQYF. The CDR3 DNA is TGCGCCAGCAGCTTGGAGCTAGGCCCCTACGAGCAGTACTTC.

CDR3 residues: CATSEQGGNSPLHF. Here the CDR3 DNA reads TGTGCCACCAGTGAGCAGGGAGGTAATTCACCCCTCCACTTT. The chain couples TRBV19 to TRBJ1-6; the D gene is possibly TRBD1 (5 bases). Germline CDR1 and CDR2: LNHDA and SQIVND (reference sequence). V lost 10 bases and J 6 bases, leaving 16 bases between the germline ends. The CDR3 sequence is 14 residues long.

V is TRBV15 and J is TRBJ1-1, with D unclear. CDR3 length: 14 amino acids. Germline CDR1 reads LNHNV; CDR2 reads YYDKDF (reference sequence). V shed 5 bases and J shed 4 bases, with 14 bases lying between them. CDR3 DNA: TGTGCCACCAGCGCGCCCTCCCTTTTCACTGAAGCTTTCTTT. It encodes CATSAPSLFTEAFF.

The chain carries TRBV2 and TRBJ1-1, with TRBD1 matching 8 bases. The CDR3 spans 13 residues. Germline CDR1 SNHLY, CDR2 FYNNEI. V lost 6 bases to trimming and J lost 6 bases; unmatched junction nucleotides: 6. The chain's CDR3 is CASSGDRYAEAFF. In nucleotides, the CDR3 is TGTGCCAGCAGCGGGGACAGGTACGCTGAAGCTTTCTTT.

The chain links TRBV18 to TRBJ1-2; D call uncertain. The V and J ends lost 10 bases and 8 bases respectively, with 20 bases between them. CDR3 length: 13 residues. Germline V gene lookup returns CDR1 KGHSH and CDR2 LQKENI. CDR3 bases: TGTGCCACGCACAAGACCGTACTAGAGGGCTACACCTTC. It codes for CATHKTVLEGYTF.

This clone was picked up a small number of times. The CDR3 DNA reads TGTGCCAGCAGTAGCCTAGCTTTCGAGCAGTACTTC. Its translation: CASSSLAFEQYF. The V gene is TRBV28, the J gene TRBJ2-7, with D possibly being TRBD2 (5 bases). The V gene's germline CDR1 is MDHEN and CDR2 SYDVKM. V was trimmed by 5 bases and J by 6 bases, leaving 11 bases between them. CDR3 length equals 12 residues.

This clone has more than one count but fewer than ten. V and J are TRBV5-1 and TRBJ2-7, with D possibly TRBD1 on 5 matching bases. Trimming pared 3 bases from V and 3 bases from J, leaving 7 bases between. The CDR3 contains 12 residues. Germline V gene data show CDR1 as SGHRS and CDR2 as YFSETQ. CDR3 nucleotides: TGCGCCAGCAGCTCACAGGACTACGAGCAGTACTTC. Its translation: CASSSQDYEQYF.

The chain has TRBV6-1 and TRBJ1-5, with 7 bases identical to TRBD1. CDR1 MNHNS and CDR2 SASEGT come from the germline V gene. CDR3 length: 16 residues. With V trimmed by 4 bases and J by 4 bases, 10 bases remained unmatched. The CDR3 DNA reads as TGTGCCAGCAGTGCTCTCTCGGGGACAGATAATCAGCCCCAGCATTTT. Amino acid sequence: CASSALSGTDNQPQHF.

This chain connects TRBV3-1 (or the pseudogene TRBV3-2) to TRBJ1-1, with 10 bases matching TRBD1. The CDR3 has 17 amino acids. Unmatched junction bases numbered 9, after V lost 0 bases and J lost 5 bases. CDR1 is LGHDT and CDR2 is YNNKEL in the germline V gene (reference sequence). The CDR3, as DNA: TGTGCCAGCAGCCAAGATTCTAGGGGACAGGGGCGGACTGAAGCTTTCTTT. Its protein is CASSQDSRGQGRTEAFF.

V gene TRBV7-9 combines with J gene TRBJ1-4; D is ambiguous. Trimming stripped 1 base from V and 4 bases from J, with 7 bases between. CDR3 size: 14 residues. Germline lookup yields CDR1 SEHNR and CDR2 FQNEAQ (reference sequence). The CDR3 sequence: CASSLVMFNEKLFF. For the CDR3, the DNA is TGTGCCAGCAGCTTAGTAATGTTTAATGAAAAACTGTTTTTT.

In this sample, this clone turned up a few times. V is TRBV2 and J is TRBJ1-5, with a tentative D call TRBD1 (6 bases). V was cut by 5 bases and J by 7 bases, with 18 bases left in between. The germline V gene encodes CDR1 SNHLY and CDR2 FYNNEI. There are 15 residues in the CDR3. The CDR3 coding sequence is TGTGCCAGCAGTAAAGACGGGGGGGGCGGACAGCCCCAGCATTTT. Translated, it gives CASSKDGGGGQPQHF. Drawing the rest from reference TRBV2 and TRBJ1-5, the complete variable domain is EPEVTQTPSHQVTQMGQEVILRCVPISNHLYFYWYRQILGQKVEFLVSFYNNEISEKSEIFDDQFSVERPDGSNFTLKIRSTKLEDSAMYFCASSKDGGGGQPQHFGDGTRLSIL.

The CDR3 sequence: CASNFAGLGYEQYF. DNA of the CDR3: TGTGCCAGCAACTTTGCGGGCCTGGGCTACGAGCAGTACTTC. The chain joins TRBV7-9 to TRBJ2-7, with TRBD2 as a possible D gene (5 bases). Germline CDR1 reads SEHNR; CDR2 reads FQNEAQ (reference sequence). The CDR3 has 14 residues. Trimming shortened V by 7 bases and J by 3 bases, and 16 bases separated the two germline ends.